The entry below gives a single T cell receptor beta chain sequence along with its context. Its matching antigen is unknown. Trimming took 6 bases from V and 8 from J, leaving 19 bases between them. The length of the CDR3 is 14 residues. The V gene's germline CDR1 is SEHNR and CDR2 FQNEAQ (reference sequence). The data stem from a study of blood T cells in healthy people across ages. Study outcomes and limitations: With age, beta diversity per million T cells declined roughly linearly, significantly by 40. Underestimates were what the diversity estimates from one million T cells were considered to be. Long-lived donors carried more naive CD4+ cells and greater diversity than aged donors.

The use of a sample-barcoded 5' primer and a J-beta primer mix characterized a second PCR of about 7 to 12 cycles. Every single cDNA molecule received a tag from a template-switch adaptor with 12 random nucleotides. TCRdb analysed the 5' RACE reads with MiXCR anew, one entry per CDR3 protein. Among around 2 million distinct CDR3 sequences listed, about two fifths were seen once. Sequencing input: blood. This TCR was sampled from a human donor in good health. The chain joins TRBV7-9 to TRBJ1-2, with D tentatively TRBD1 (5 bases). The CDR3 nucleotides read TGTGCCAGCAGTAATAAGTCAACAGGATCGGGCTACACCTTC. This translates into CASSNKSTGSGYTF.